This T cell receptor beta chain was profiled in a study of T cell clonality in common variable immunodeficiency (dated by TCRdb to between 2015 and 2017). For sequencing input, CVID and control samples contributed equivalent amounts of genomic DNA. For every sample, a 60 bp segment covering the rearranged TCRbeta CDR3 region was amplified and then sequenced. The immunoSEQ assay, a bias-corrected multiplex PCR combined with high-throughput sequencing, was used to amplify TCRbeta. The paper's data handling went like this. Every unique nucleotide sequence counted as a clone and was annotated with V, D and J genes, copy number and frequency. Sequences were labeled productive if in frame, and non-productive if out of frame or containing stop codons. As previously described, clonality was calculated on the basis of Shannon's entropy. The predicted amino acid sequences of productive clones were used to derive mean CDR3 Kyte-Doolittle hydropathy. Scaled V gene usage was hierarchically clustered using Manhattan distance and complete linkage with the R hclust function. Clone sharing by CDR3 amino acid sequence was assessed by resampling 12 repertoires per group over 100 rounds. The repertoires were searched for over 55 published EBV-specific and about 250 published CMV-specific TCRbeta sequences. Two CVID samples that yielded fewer than 10,000 sequences were excluded from the analysis, so approximately 40 CVID repertoires were retained. TCRdb carries this immuneACCESS record with in-frame sequences only. Its versions omit some clonotypes, under half of them owing to an unresolved V gene in the studies checked, with the rest unexplained. The DNA gave D and trimming, while V, J and clone size come from that table. This sample contains about 34,000 clones, none of which is a singleton. The biggest ten clones account for roughly 3% of the sample.

Predominantly Caucasian heritage was noted among both the CVID patients and the healthy controls. Heparinized peripheral whole blood samples of 5 to 8 ml were collected from each donor. Genomic DNA from adults with common variable immune deficiency (CVID) and from healthy adult controls was used to sequence TCRbeta CDR3 repertoires. There were 22 healthy adult volunteers in the control group (around twelve female and some ten male), ranging in age from about 20 to 70 years, with a mean age of almost 35. Diluted blood was density-centrifuged over Hypaque 1077 or Ficoll-Paque to isolate peripheral blood mononuclear cells. Genomic DNA was obtained from unsorted mononuclear cells through either Qiagen column purification or a centrifugation-based method. As encoded in the germline V gene (reference sequence), CDR1 is DFQATT while CDR2 is SNEGSKA. The CDR3 has 12 amino acids, counting the end cysteine and phenylalanine. Only the CDR3 bases that were read are kept: 27 of them, in frame from base 1. The germline ends are 11 bases apart after V is trimmed by 5 bases and J by 3 bases.

This clone was detected only a few times. No antigen is known for it. From the germline J gene comes the end of the CDR3, since the read stops 3 residues before it. General findings and caveats noted by the study authors: Despite equal DNA input, controls averaged about 81,820 unique sequences per sample versus about 31,547 in CVID samples. According to the authors, figuring out what caused the increased clonality in CVID would require sequencing the repertoires of T cell subpopulations. CVID TCRbeta sequences reportedly showed fewer deletions and N-nucleotide insertions and lacked highly modified clones with 13 or more V deletions. Healthy controls shared more TCRbeta clones with each other than CVID subjects shared among themselves (p < 0.0001). Increased TCRbeta clonality was found in CVID subjects compared with healthy controls (t-test p = 0.018), with the increase being most characteristic of about a third of subjects. Differences among patients in the CVID cohort limited the correlations between repertoire features and clinical complications.

The clonotype was recovered from a person aged 18-69 years in good health. The specimen sequenced was peripheral blood mononuclear cells. The sequence is built from TRBV20-1 and TRBJ2-7, with TRBD1 tentatively as D gene (5 bases match). CDR3 bases read: TGCAGTGCTGGGCCTCAGGGCTACGAG. Its translation reads: CSAGPQGYE. From start to end, the CDR3 is CSAGPQGYEQYF.